Many counts were recorded for the clone carrying this TCR beta chain. Its cognate antigen is unknown. The CDR3 has 15 residues. Germline lookup yields CDR1 MDHEN and CDR2 SYDVKM. The J segment lost 1 base and the V segment lost 3 bases, leaving 6 bases of the junction unmatched. The sample is drawn from a study of T cells in Graves' hyperthyroidism and ophthalmopathy. Template material for amplifying TCR beta CDR3 regions consisted of RNA transcripts. The HTBI primer set was used in a first-round RT-PCR of the TCR CDR3. TCRdb reprocessed the multiplex PCR reads via MiXCR and lists one record per CDR3 protein. The sample lists around 200,000 distinct CDR3 sequences; about a sixth were seen once. Study findings and constraints: Blood also held most thyroid clonotypes expanded beyond 0.001.

Those with hyperthyroidism were 18 to 65 years old, newly diagnosed, and ill for under 2 months. Sequenced: blood. This clonotype was sampled from a woman between 45 and 60 years old with Graves' hyperthyroidism. The V gene is TRBV28, the J gene TRBJ2-7; 7 nucleotides align to TRBD1. CDR3 in amino acids: CASSLRQGYSYEQYF. The CDR3 nucleotides read TGTGCCAGCAGTTTGAGACAGGGTTATTCCTACGAGCAGTACTTC.